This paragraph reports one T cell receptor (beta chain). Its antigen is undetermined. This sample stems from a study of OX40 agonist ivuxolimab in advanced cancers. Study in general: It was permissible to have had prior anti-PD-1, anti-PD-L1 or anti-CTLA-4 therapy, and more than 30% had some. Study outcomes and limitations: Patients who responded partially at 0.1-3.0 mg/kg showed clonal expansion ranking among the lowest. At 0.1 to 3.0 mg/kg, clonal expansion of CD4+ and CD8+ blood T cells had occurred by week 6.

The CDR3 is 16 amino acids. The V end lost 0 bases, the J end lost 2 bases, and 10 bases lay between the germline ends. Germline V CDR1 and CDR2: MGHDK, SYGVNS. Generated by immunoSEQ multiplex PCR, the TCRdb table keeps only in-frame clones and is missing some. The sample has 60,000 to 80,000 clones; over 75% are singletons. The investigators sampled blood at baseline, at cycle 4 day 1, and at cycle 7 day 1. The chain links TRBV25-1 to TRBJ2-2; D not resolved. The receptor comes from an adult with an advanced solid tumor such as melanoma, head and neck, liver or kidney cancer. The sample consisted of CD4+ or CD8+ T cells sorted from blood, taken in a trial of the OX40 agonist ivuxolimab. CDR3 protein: CASSEYPGLNTGELFF. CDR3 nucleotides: TGTGCCAGCAGTGAATATCCAGGATTAAACACCGGGGAGCTGTTTTTT.